This TCR beta chain was documented in a study of blood T cells in healthy people across ages. Overall study: Capture via template switching afforded approximately one barcoded beta molecule per two T cells.

Each donor's blood draw was around 9.1 milliliters of peripheral blood. The authors ran a second PCR of about 7 to 11 cycles using a sample-barcoded 5' primer and a J-beta primer mix. One entry per CDR3 protein, called by TCRdb with MiXCR from the 5' RACE reads. The sample yields 450,000 to 700,000 distinct CDR3 sequences, roughly 29% seen once. Germline loops: CDR1 SEHNR, CDR2 FQNEAQ (reference sequence). Losses at the gene ends were 5 bases for V and 5 bases for J; bases not matched to a gene: 6. The CDR3 contains 15 residues. This TCR came from a woman aged 70-85 years in good health. Input material: blood. This chain links TRBV7-9 with TRBJ1-4, with TRBD1 identical over 9 bases. As DNA, the CDR3 is TGTGCCAGCAGCCTACAGGGGGCAAGGAATGAAAAACTGTTTTTT. This translates into CASSLQGARNEKLFF.